This TCR beta chain was recovered during a study of blood T cell repertoires in COVID-19. Study details: Spain, Italy and the United States supplied samples that represented acute and convalescent COVID-19.

In the authors' methods: Amplification with reference gene primers provided the estimates of nucleated cell counts. Sequencing was performed with immunoSEQ multiplex PCR; in TCRdb, only in-frame clones are kept and a portion is missing. V, J and clone size are taken as reported in that table, and D and trimming were inferred from the DNA itself. The repertoire holds 300,000 to 400,000 clones, around 85% seen once, with 7.2% in the top ten. Germline CDR1 and CDR2: SGHRS and YFSETQ. Trimming cost V 0 bases and J 4 bases; bases outside gene matches: 6. This CDR3 is built from 17 residues. This sequence originates from a human donor in a cohort sampled during active COVID-19. The V call is TRBV5-1, the J call TRBJ2-1; TRBD2 aligns across 11 bases. Sequenced material: peripheral blood. The DNA for the CDR3 is TGCGCCAGCAGCTTGGCTCTAGCGGGGGGCCTTTACAATGAGCAGTTCTTC. Protein: CASSLALAGGLYNEQFF.